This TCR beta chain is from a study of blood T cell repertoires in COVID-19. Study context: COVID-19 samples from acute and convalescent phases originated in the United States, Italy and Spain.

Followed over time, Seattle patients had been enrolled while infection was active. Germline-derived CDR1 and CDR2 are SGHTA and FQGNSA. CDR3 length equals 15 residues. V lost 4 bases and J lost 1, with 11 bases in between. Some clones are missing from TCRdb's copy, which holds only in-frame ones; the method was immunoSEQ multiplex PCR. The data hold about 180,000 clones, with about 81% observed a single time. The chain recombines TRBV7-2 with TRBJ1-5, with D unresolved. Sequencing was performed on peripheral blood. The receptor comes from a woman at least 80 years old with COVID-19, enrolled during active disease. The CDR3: CASSSGGWSNQPQHF. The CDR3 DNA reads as TGTGCCAGCAGCTCCGGCGGGTGGAGCAATCAGCCCCAGCATTTT.